One sample yielded the 3 T cell receptor beta chains listed below, sequenced in a study of T cell repertoires in cytomegalovirus infection. What these receptors recognize is not known. One entry per CDR3 protein, called by TCRdb with MiXCR from the reads. The table includes approximately 49,000 distinct CDR3 sequences, around 20% detected once. The input for sequencing was CD8+ T cells from cultured PBMCs, taken from culture after CMV antigen stimulation. All receptors come from a human donor in good health (CMV status not recorded). Some clones in this sample may be carry-over from other donors' samples.

A few counts support this clonotype. V gene TRBV7-7 combines with J gene TRBJ1-5, with D hard to call. Between the trimmed V and J ends, which lost 6 bases and 0 bases, there was a span of 15 bases. The CDR3 extends over 16 amino acids. Germline loops: CDR1 SSHAT, CDR2 FNYEAQ (reference sequence). CDR3 sequence (DNA): TGTGCCAGCAGTCCCCCCAAGCGCTATAGCAATCAGCCCCAGCATTTT. Translated, it gives CASSPPKRYSNQPQHF.

This clonotype was detected a few times. The chain links TRBV7-2 to TRBJ1-2; no clear D gene. V lost 0 bases and J 7 bases, leaving 9 bases between the germline ends. This CDR3 has 13 residues. Germline V gene data show CDR1 as SGHTA and CDR2 as FQGNSA. CDR3 protein: CASSLALQSGYTF. The CDR3 DNA is TGTGCCAGCAGCTTAGCGCTACAAAGTGGCTACACCTTC.

There are a few counts of this clonotype. The V gene is TRBV7-8, the J gene TRBJ2-2; D ambiguous. Germline CDR1 is SGHVS and CDR2 is FQNEAQ. The CDR3 runs to 18 residues. Trimming stripped 0 bases from V and 6 bases from J, with 20 bases between. The CDR3 reads CASSLAPPELIAPGELFF. The CDR3 region has the DNA TGTGCCAGCAGCTTAGCCCCCCCGGAGTTGATTGCTCCCGGGGAGCTGTTTTTT.